One and the same sample provided the 23 T cell receptor beta chains below, sequenced in a study of blood T cell repertoires in COVID-19 (dated by TCRdb to 2018 to 2021). The receptor library was made with the immunoSEQ multiplex PCR assay. Not all clones reach the TCRdb copy of this immuneACCESS table, which keeps in-frame sequences only. Checked studies attribute under half of the gap to unresolved V genes and leave the rest unexplained. The sample data list 70,000 to 80,000 clones, and around 87% of these were observed just once. 12% of the sample rests with the top ten. The material sequenced was peripheral blood. Every receptor here comes from a human donor in a cohort sampled during active COVID-19.

In this sample, this clone turned up a few times. This chain connects TRBV5-1 to TRBJ1-5; 7 bases align to TRBD1. V dropped 4 bases and J dropped 7; count of bases not matched to a gene: 17. Per the germline V gene, CDR1 is SGHRS and CDR2 is YFSETQ. CDR3 size: 17 residues. The CDR3 reads CASSPLRTGVPKQPQHF. The CDR3, as DNA: TGCGCCAGCAGCCCGCTACGTACAGGGGTACCAAAGCAGCCCCAGCATTTT.

The chain couples TRBV5-4 to TRBJ1-4; TRBD1 is a possible D gene (6 bases). Germline lookup yields CDR1 SGHNT and CDR2 YYREEE (reference sequence). The CDR3 covers 14 residues. Trimming shortened V by 5 bases and J by 4 bases, and 12 bases separated the two germline ends. The CDR3 nucleotides read TGTGCCAGCAGTTCGGACAGTCTTAATGAAAAACTGTTTTTT. Amino acids: CASSSDSLNEKLFF. The full variable domain, rest sourced from reference TRBV5-4 and TRBJ1-4, is ETGVTQSPTHLIKTRGQQVTLRCSSQSGHNTVSWYQQALGQGPQFIFQYYREEENGRGNFPPRFSGLQFPNYSSELNVNALELDDSALYLCASSSDSLNEKLFFGSGTQLSVL.

V is TRBV6-4 and J is TRBJ2-1; 9 nucleotides align to TRBD1. The CDR3 covers 14 residues. Germline-derived CDR1 and CDR2 are MRHNA and SNTAGT. Losses at the gene ends were 6 bases for V and 5 bases for J; bases not matched to a gene: 5. The CDR3 DNA reads as TGTGCCAGCAGAGGGACAGGGAAGGACAATGAGCAGTTCTTC. Translation: CASRGTGKDNEQFF.

CDR3 DNA: TGTGCCAGCAGTCGACTAGCGGGGGGGTACAATGAGCAGTTCTTC. Translation: CASSRLAGGYNEQFF. The rearrangement uses TRBV6-2 or TRBV6-3 and TRBJ2-1; TRBD2 matches 14 bases. V was clipped by 5 bases and J by 4 bases; unmatched bases: 1. Germline CDR1 and CDR2: MNHEY and SVGEGT. CDR3 size: 15 residues.

The chain has TRBV7-2 and TRBJ2-7, with D possibly matching TRBD2 (7 bases). Trimming took off 1 base at V and 1 base at J, with 17 bases between the two ends. The CDR3 runs 17 residues. CDR1 is SGHTA and CDR2 is FQGNSA in the germline V gene. CDR3 nucleotide sequence: TGTGCCAGCAGCTTAGGAGCGGGAATAGACAGGTCCTACGAGCAGTACTTC. The encoded protein is CASSLGAGIDRSYEQYF.

The chain carries TRBV19 and TRBJ1-5; 7 bases are shared with TRBD1. The length of the CDR3 is 17 residues. Germline CDR1 reads LNHDA; CDR2 reads SQIVND (reference sequence). V lost 3 bases to trimming and J lost 0 bases; unmatched junction nucleotides: 8. Here the CDR3 reads CASSISTGIYSNQPQHF. The CDR3 bases are TGTGCCAGTAGTATCTCGACAGGGATATATAGCAATCAGCCCCAGCATTTT.

The chain couples TRBV3-1 (or the pseudogene TRBV3-2) to TRBJ2-2, with D tentatively TRBD1 (6 bases). V lost 0 bases, J lost 7 bases, and 12 bases lay in between. Per germline, CDR1 LGHDT and CDR2 YNNKEL (reference sequence). The CDR3 has 15 amino acids. In DNA, the CDR3 is TGTGCCAGCAGCCAAGAGACAGGTACCTTCGGGGAGCTGTTTTTT. Translated: CASSQETGTFGELFF.

This chain links TRBV30 with TRBJ2-5; no reliable D call. The CDR3 runs 13 residues. From germline, CDR1 is GTSNPN and CDR2 SVGIG (reference sequence). Trimming took off 0 bases at V and 5 bases at J, with 10 bases between the two ends. CDR3 DNA: TGTGCCTGGAGTGTACGAGCCGTGGAGACCCAGTACTTC. It encodes CAWSVRAVETQYF.

This clone has a single count. This rearrangement joins TRBV7-2 to TRBJ2-7; no clear D. Germline loops: CDR1 SGHTA, CDR2 FQGNSA. V lost 6 bases, J lost 2 bases, and 5 bases lay in between. The CDR3 spans 11 residues. CDR3 DNA sequence: TGTGCCAGCAGTCCAGCCTACGAGCAGTACTTC. Amino acid sequence: CASSPAYEQYF.

This chain links TRBV27 with TRBJ1-4, with D hard to call. The CDR3 is made up of 13 amino acids. CDR1 is MNHEY, CDR2 SMNVEV, per germline (reference sequence). Trimming removed 8 bases from V and 7 bases from J, with 14 bases in between. As DNA, the CDR3 is TGTGCCAGCGGCCTTTGGGCGGGTGAAAAACTGTTTTTT. Protein product: CASGLWAGEKLFF.

This chain connects TRBV27 to TRBJ2-7, with D possibly TRBD1 on 6 matching bases. V dropped 8 bases and J dropped 2 bases, with 19 bases sitting between them. The CDR3 runs 15 residues. Germline-derived CDR1 and CDR2 are MNHEY and SMNVEV (reference sequence). This CDR3 is CASAQPGHGTYEQYF. In nucleotides, the CDR3 is TGTGCCAGCGCTCAGCCGGGACACGGAACCTACGAGCAGTACTTC.

The genes are TRBV30 and TRBJ2-5, with 9 bases lining up with TRBD1. Germline V gene sequence: CDR1 GTSNPN, CDR2 SVGIG (reference sequence). CDR3 length: 15 amino acids. V was pared by 0 bases and J by 3 bases, with 5 bases of the junction left unmatched. The CDR3 coding sequence is TGTGCCTGGAGTGTTGGCGGGACAGGGAAAGAGACCCAGTACTTC. Translating it yields CAWSVGGTGKETQYF.

J is TRBJ1-2 and V is TRBV10-2; possible D gene TRBD1, 6 bases. CDR3 size: 13 residues. V lost 6 bases and J lost 2, with 10 bases in between. The germline V gene has CDR1 WSHSY and CDR2 SAAADI. The CDR3 is CASRMDSNYGYTF. The DNA of the CDR3 is TGCGCCAGCAGGATGGACAGCAACTATGGCTACACCTTC.

CDR3: CASSHLSGLRGPQETQYF. For the CDR3, the DNA is TGTGCCAGCAGCCATCTTTCGGGATTGCGGGGACCCCAAGAGACCCAGTACTTC. This rearrangement joins TRBV3-1 (or the pseudogene TRBV3-2) to TRBJ2-5; D perhaps matches TRBD2 (6 bases). Germline CDR1 LGHDT, CDR2 YNNKEL (reference sequence). The ends were cut back, 3 bases at V and 1 base at J, with 21 bases in the middle. The CDR3 consists of 18 residues.

The chain links TRBV10-3 to TRBJ2-1; TRBD2 matches 12 bases. Germline V gene sequence: CDR1 ENHRY, CDR2 SYGVKD. Trimming removed 6 bases from V and 6 bases from J; junction bases left unmatched: 0. The CDR3 totals 13 residues. As DNA, the CDR3 is TGTGCCATCAGACTAGCGGGGGGCAATGAGCAGTTCTTC. Protein: CAIRLAGGNEQFF.

This chain links TRBV7-2 with TRBJ2-3; 9 nucleotides line up with TRBD2. The V and J ends lost 4 bases and 2 bases, in that order; junction bases with no gene match: 13. Germline V CDR1 and CDR2: SGHTA, FQGNSA. The CDR3 totals 18 residues. The CDR3 region is CASSSPRLAGAYTDTQYF. CDR3 coding DNA: TGTGCCAGCAGCTCTCCCCGATTAGCGGGGGCCTACACAGATACGCAGTATTTT.

This sequence joins TRBV12-5 and TRBJ2-5; D unclear. CDR3 size: 13 residues. Germline CDR1 reads LGHNT; CDR2 reads FRNRAP. CDR3 DNA: TGTGCCTCAATGGCCCTCAGAGGAGAGACCCAGTACTTC. This sequence encodes CASMALRGETQYF.

This chain joins TRBV19 and TRBJ2-1; 8 positions match TRBD1. V lost 1 base to trimming and J lost 0 bases; unmatched junction nucleotides: 2. The germline V gene encodes CDR1 LNHDA and CDR2 SQIVND (reference sequence). CDR3 length: 16 residues. The DNA of the CDR3 is TGTGCCAGTAGTATAGGGACAGGGAGCTCCTACAATGAGCAGTTCTTC. It specifies CASSIGTGSSYNEQFF. The variable domain in full, completed from reference TRBV19 and TRBJ2-1, reads DGGITQSPKYLFRKEGQNVTLSCEQNLNHDAMYWYRQDPGQGLRLIYYSQIVNDFQKGDIAEGYSVSREKKESFPLTVTSAQKNPTAFYLCASSIGTGSSYNEQFFGPGTRLTVL.

This chain uses TRBV28 with TRBJ1-2, with a tentative D call TRBD1 (6 bases). The germline V gene has CDR1 MDHEN and CDR2 SYDVKM. The V end lost 3 bases, the J end lost 5 bases, and 16 bases lay between the germline ends. The CDR3 runs to 15 residues. The CDR3 DNA follows: TGTGCCAGCAGTTTCCCCTTTCTAGGGGGTTATGGCTACACCTTC. Residues: CASSFPFLGGYGYTF.

This CDR3 reads CASSTRTGGSGANVLTF. The DNA for the CDR3 is TGTGCCAGCAGTACGCGGACAGGGGGCTCTGGGGCCAACGTCCTGACTTTC. The genes are TRBV6-2 or TRBV6-3 and TRBJ2-6, with 10 bases identical to TRBD1. Trimming at V came to 5 bases and at J to 0 bases, leaving 4 bases not matched to a gene. The CDR3 consists of 17 residues. Germline V lookup: CDR1 MNHEY, CDR2 SVGEGT.

This chain connects TRBV4-3 to TRBJ1-4, with a possible D match to TRBD1 (5 bases). From germline, CDR1 is LGHNA and CDR2 YSLEER. CDR3 length: 14 residues. With 1 base removed from V and 12 bases from J, the gap between germline ends came to 15 bases. Here the CDR3 reads CASSQGSTWGELFF. In DNA form, the CDR3 reads TGCGCCAGCAGCCAAGGTAGCACTTGGGGCGAACTGTTTTTT.

The rearrangement links TRBV7-2 to TRBJ1-6; no definite D call. V gave up 1 base and J gave up 0 bases, with 4 bases separating them. Germline values: CDR1 SGHTA, CDR2 FQGNSA. CDR3 length: 15 residues. The CDR3 is CASSLGGSYNSPLHF. CDR3 coding DNA: TGTGCCAGCAGCTTAGGAGGCTCCTATAATTCACCCCTCCACTTT.

V and J are TRBV10-3 and TRBJ2-2, with 7 bases identical to TRBD1. V shed 6 bases, J shed 2 bases, and the junction held 6 bases outside the gene matches. The V gene's germline CDR1 is ENHRY and CDR2 SYGVKD. The length of the CDR3 is 15 residues. The CDR3 sequence: CAIRTGTVNTGELFF. Here the CDR3 DNA reads TGTGCCATCAGAACCGGGACAGTAAACACCGGGGAGCTGTTTTTT.